Given below is one T cell receptor (beta chain) in context. Its antigen is not identified. The CDR3 totals 18 residues. Trimming at V came to 3 bases and at J to 2 bases, leaving 13 bases not matched to a gene. Germline lookup yields CDR1 LNHNV and CDR2 YYDKDF (reference sequence). The data are from a study of T cell repertoires in cytomegalovirus infection. For the study at large: Public TCR beta signatures marked donors with CMV infection and the matching HLA.

MiXCR, run by TCRdb on the reads, gives a single entry per CDR3 protein. The profile covers 650,000 to 900,000 distinct CDR3 sequences, with roughly 29% appearing a single time and about an eighth taken by the ten largest. This receptor was taken from a human donor in good health (CMV status not recorded). Some clones in this sample may be carry-over from other donors' samples. The starting material was cultured CD8+ T cells from PBMCs, obtained from culture after CMV antigen stimulation. The chain uses TRBV15 and TRBJ2-3; TRBD1 matches at 8 bases. The CDR3 reads CATSSSASGTGYTDTQYF. CDR3 bases: TGTGCCACCAGCAGCTCAGCTTCCGGGACAGGATACACAGATACGCAGTATTTT.